This TCR beta chain is drawn from a study of cytomegalovirus exposure and HLA in healthy donors. This PCR relied on a set of 60 Vbeta primers and 13 Jbeta primers. Method: immunoSEQ multiplex PCR; TCRdb's copy keeps in-frame clones and lacks some. This repertoire shows approximately 88,000 clones, 70% to 80% found once; its top ten account for 3% to 4.5%. There are 14 residues in the CDR3. In germline, CDR1 is WNHNN, CDR2 SYGVQD (reference sequence). V was cut by 3 bases and J by 1 base, with 9 bases left in between. The material sequenced was PBMCs. The chain combines TRBV10-1 with TRBJ2-5; unclear D gene. The receptor was derived from a young man in good health and CMV-seronegative. This chain's CDR3 is CASSEEVGQETQYF. The CDR3 DNA is TGCGCCAGCAGTGAAGAGGTCGGCCAAGAGACCCAGTACTTC.